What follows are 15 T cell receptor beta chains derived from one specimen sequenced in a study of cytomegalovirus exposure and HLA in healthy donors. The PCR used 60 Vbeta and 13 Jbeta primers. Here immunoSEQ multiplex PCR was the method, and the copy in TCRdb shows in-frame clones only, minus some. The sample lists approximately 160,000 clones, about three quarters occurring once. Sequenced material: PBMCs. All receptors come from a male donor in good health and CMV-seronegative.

The CDR3 spells CASSQEHVGSGNTIYF. The CDR3 DNA follows: TGTGCCAGCAGCCAAGAACACGTTGGCTCTGGAAACACCATATATTTT. The V gene is TRBV14, the J gene TRBJ1-3; D is uncertain. V lost 0 bases, J lost 0 bases, and 9 bases lay in between. The CDR3 is 16 residues long. Germline V gives CDR1 SGHDN, CDR2 FVKESK. The full variable domain, with the rest looked up from reference TRBV14 and TRBJ1-3, is EAGVTQFPSHSVIEKGQTVTLRCDPISGHDNLYWYRRVMGKEIKFLLHFVKESKQDESGMPNNRFLAERTGGTYSTLKVQPAELEDSGVYFCASSQEHVGSGNTIYFGEGSWLTVV.

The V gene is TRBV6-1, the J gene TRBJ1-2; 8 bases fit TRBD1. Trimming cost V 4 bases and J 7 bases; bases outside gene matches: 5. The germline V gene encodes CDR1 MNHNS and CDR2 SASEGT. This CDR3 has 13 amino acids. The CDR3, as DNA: TGTGCCAGCAGTGCCCGGACAGGGTTTGGCTACACCTTC. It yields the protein CASSARTGFGYTF.

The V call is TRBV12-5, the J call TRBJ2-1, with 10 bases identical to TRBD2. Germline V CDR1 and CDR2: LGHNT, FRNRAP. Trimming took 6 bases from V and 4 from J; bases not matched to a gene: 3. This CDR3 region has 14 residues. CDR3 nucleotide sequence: TGTGCTAGTGGGGGACTAGCGTTTTACAATGAGCAGTTCTTC. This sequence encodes CASGGLAFYNEQFF.

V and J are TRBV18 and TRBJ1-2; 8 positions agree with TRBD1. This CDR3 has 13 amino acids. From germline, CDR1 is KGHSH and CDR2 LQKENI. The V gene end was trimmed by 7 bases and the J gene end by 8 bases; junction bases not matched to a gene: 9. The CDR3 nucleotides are TGTGCCAGCTTCCCGGACAGGGTAGGCGGCTACACCTTC. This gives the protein CASFPDRVGGYTF.

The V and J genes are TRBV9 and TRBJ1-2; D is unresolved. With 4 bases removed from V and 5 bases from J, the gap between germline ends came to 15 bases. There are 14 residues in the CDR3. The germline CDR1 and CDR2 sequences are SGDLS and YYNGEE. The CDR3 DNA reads TGTGCCAGCAGCCGCCTCGAGGGATCATATGGCTACACCTTC. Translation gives CASSRLEGSYGYTF.

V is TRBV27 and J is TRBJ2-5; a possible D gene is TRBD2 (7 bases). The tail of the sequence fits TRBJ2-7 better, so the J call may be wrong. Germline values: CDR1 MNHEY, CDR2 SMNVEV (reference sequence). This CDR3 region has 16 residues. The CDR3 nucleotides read TGTGCCAGCAGTCGGGGTTCAGGGGACTATCTCTACGAGCAGTACTTC. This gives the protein CASSRGSGDYLYEQYF.

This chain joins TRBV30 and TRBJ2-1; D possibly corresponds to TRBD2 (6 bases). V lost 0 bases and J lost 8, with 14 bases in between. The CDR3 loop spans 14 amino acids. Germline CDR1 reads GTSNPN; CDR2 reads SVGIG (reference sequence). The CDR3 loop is CAWSVRREVDEQFF. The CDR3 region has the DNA TGTGCCTGGAGTGTACGCAGGGAGGTCGATGAGCAGTTCTTC.

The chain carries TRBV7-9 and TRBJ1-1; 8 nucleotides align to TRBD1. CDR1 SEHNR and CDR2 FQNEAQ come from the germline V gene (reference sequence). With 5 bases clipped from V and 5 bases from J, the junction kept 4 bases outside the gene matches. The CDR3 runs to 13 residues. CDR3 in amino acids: CASSTGQGTEAFF. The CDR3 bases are TGTGCCAGCAGCACCGGACAGGGAACTGAAGCTTTCTTT.

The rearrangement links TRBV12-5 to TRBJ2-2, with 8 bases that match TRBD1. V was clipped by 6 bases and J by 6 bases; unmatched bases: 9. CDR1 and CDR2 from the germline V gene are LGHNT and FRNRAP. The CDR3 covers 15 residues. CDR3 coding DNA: TGTGCTAGTGGCCTGGGACAGGTCATTTCCGGGGAGCTGTTTTTT. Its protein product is CASGLGQVISGELFF.

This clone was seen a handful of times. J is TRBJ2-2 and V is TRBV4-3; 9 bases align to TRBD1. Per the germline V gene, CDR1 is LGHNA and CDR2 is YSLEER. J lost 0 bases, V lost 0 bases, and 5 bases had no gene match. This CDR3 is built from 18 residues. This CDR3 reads CASSQDLTGGSNTGELFF. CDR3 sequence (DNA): TGCGCCAGCAGCCAAGATCTCACAGGGGGCTCGAACACCGGGGAGCTGTTTTTT.

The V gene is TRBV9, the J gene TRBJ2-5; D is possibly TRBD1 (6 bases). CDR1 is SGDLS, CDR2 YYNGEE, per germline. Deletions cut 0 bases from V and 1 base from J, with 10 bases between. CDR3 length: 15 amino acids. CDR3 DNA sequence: TGTGCCAGCAGCGTAGATGGGACAACCCAAGAGACCCAGTACTTC. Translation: CASSVDGTTQETQYF.

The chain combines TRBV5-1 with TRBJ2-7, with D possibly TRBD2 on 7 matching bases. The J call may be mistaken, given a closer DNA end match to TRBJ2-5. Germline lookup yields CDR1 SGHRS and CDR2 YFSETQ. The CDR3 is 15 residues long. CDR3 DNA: TGCGCCAGCAGCTGGGGAGGGGGAGACGGGGAGACCCAGTACTTC. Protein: CASSWGGGDGETQYF.

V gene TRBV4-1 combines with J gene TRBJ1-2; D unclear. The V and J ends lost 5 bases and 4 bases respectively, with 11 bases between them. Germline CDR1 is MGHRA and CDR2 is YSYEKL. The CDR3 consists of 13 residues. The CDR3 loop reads CASSEGRSYGYTF. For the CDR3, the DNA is TGCGCCAGCAGCGAAGGCAGGTCCTATGGCTACACCTTC.

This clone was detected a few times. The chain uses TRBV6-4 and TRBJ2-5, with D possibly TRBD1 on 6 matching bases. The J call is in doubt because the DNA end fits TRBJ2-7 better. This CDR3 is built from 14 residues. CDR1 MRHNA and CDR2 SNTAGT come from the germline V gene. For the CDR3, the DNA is TGTGCCAGCAAGGTCCAGGACAGCTCCTACGAGCAGTACTTC. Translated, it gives CASKVQDSSYEQYF.

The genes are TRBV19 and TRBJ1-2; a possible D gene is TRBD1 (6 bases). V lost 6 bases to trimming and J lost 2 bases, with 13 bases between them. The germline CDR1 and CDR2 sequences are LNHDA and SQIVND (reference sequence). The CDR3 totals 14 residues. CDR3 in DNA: TGTGCCAGTAGAACCCTGACAGGAAACTATGGCTACACCTTC. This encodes CASRTLTGNYGYTF.